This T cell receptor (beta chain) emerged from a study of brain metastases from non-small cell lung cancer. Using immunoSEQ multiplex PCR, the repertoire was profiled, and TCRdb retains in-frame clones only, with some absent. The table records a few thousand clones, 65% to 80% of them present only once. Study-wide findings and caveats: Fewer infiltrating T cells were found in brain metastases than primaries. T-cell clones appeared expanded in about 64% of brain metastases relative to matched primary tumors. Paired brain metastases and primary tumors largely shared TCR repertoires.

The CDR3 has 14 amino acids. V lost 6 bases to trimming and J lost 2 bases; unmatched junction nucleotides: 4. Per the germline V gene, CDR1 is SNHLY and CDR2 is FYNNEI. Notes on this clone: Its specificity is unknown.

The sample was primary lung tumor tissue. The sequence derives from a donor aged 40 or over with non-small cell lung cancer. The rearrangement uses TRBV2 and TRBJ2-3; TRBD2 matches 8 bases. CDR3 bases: TGTGCCAGCAGAAGACTAGCGTACACAGATACGCAGTATTTT. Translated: CASRRLAYTDTQYF.